The clone carrying this T cell receptor beta chain was observed once. Its antigen is still unknown. The authors produced TCR alpha and TCR beta cDNA libraries with sample barcodes and UMIs by 5'RACE using constant-segment primers. TCRdb reprocessed the 5' RACE reads via MiXCR and lists one record per CDR3 protein. The data show about 470,000 distinct CDR3 sequences, around a quarter seen once. There are 16 residues in the CDR3. With V trimmed by 3 bases and J by 1 base, 7 bases remained unmatched. Germline CDR1 reads WSHSY; CDR2 reads SAAADI. The sample comes from a study of T-cell memory formation after mild COVID-19. Study information: TCR clusters mostly belonged to single donors.

Study results and limitations: Those CD4+ clones that contracted were mainly in CM and EM (CD8+ ones in EMRA). Clones that contracted from day 15 to 85 had balanced CD4/CD8; later expanders were CD4+ biased.

Sequenced input: PBMCs or a T cell subset sorted from them (not recorded which). The genes are TRBV10-2 and TRBJ1-1; 8 bases are shared with TRBD1. This TCR came from an adult woman who had mild COVID-19 (a few samples of this study predate the infection). Cell type and time point are not known. In DNA form, the CDR3 reads TGCGCCAGCAGTGAAAGGACAGGGCCTGGGAACACTGAAGCTTTCTTT. Amino acids: CASSERTGPGNTEAFF.